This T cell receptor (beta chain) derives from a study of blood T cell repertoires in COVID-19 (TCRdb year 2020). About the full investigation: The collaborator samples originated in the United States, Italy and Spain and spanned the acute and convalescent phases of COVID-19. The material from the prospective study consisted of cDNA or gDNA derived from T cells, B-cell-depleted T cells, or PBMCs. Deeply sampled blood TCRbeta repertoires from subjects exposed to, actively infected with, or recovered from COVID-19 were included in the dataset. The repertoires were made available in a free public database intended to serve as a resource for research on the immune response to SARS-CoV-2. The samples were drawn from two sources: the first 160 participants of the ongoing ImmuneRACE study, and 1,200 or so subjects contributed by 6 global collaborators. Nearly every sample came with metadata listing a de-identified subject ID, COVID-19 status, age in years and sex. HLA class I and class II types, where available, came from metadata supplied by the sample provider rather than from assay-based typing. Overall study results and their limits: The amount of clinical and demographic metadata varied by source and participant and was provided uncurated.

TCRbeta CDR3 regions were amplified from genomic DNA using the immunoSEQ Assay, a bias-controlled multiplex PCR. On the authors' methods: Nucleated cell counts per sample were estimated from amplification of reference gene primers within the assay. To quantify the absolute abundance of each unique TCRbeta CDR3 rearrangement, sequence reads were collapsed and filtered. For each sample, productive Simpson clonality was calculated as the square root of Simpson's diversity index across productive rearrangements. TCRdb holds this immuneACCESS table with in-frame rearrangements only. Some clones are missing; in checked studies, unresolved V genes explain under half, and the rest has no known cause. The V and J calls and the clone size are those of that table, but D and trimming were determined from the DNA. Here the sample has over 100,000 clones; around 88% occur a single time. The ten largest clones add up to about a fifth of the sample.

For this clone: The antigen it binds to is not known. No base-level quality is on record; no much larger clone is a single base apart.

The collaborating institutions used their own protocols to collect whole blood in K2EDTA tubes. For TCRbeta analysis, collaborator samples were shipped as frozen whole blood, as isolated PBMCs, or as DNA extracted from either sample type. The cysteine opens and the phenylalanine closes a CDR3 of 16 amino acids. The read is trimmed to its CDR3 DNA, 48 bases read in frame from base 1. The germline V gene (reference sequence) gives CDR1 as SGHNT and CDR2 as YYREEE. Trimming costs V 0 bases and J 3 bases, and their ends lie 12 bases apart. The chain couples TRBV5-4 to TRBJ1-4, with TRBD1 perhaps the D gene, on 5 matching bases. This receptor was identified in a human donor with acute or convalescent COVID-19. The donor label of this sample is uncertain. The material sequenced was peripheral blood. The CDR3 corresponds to CASSLDTGRANEKLFF. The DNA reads TGTGCCAGCAGCTTGGATACAGGCCGAGCTAATGAAAAACTGTTTTTT.